One and the same sample provided the 10 T cell receptor beta chains below, sequenced in a study of vaccination effects on CD4 cells after COVID-19. Which antigens these TCRs recognize remains unknown. Prior to sequencing, the ViraFEST assay stimulated PBMC with viral peptide pools, which expanded the antigen-specific CD4+ T cells. Between days 10 and 11 of culture, CD4+ T cells were separated out. Convalescent patients had PCR-confirmed SARS-CoV-2 infection between March and December 2020. Sequencing was performed with immunoSEQ multiplex PCR; in TCRdb, only in-frame clones are kept and a portion is missing. This table holds under 70,000 clones, 76% found once. Sequencing was performed on CD4+ T cells from PBMCs cultured with HIV peptides, taken before COVID-19 vaccination. Subset meaning: HIV-1 Nef peptide pool negative control/reference culture. The receptor set was obtained from a human donor who had a prior SARS-CoV-2 infection.

This clone was seen more than once but under ten times. J is TRBJ1-4 and V is TRBV7-2; the D gene is possibly TRBD1 (5 bases). Looked up from germline, CDR1 is SGHTA and CDR2 is FQGNSA. V was trimmed by 3 bases and J by 6 bases, leaving 20 bases between them. The CDR3 has 17 residues. CDR3 protein: CASSFDAMRGGDEKLFF. In DNA form, the CDR3 reads TGTGCCAGCAGCTTCGATGCCATGAGGGGAGGGGATGAAAAACTGTTTTTT.

The rearrangement joins TRBV2 to TRBJ2-3, with 9 bases fitting TRBD2. Germline CDR1 and CDR2: SNHLY and FYNNEI. This CDR3 region has 14 residues. V shed 5 bases, J shed 1 base, and the junction held 1 base outside the gene matches. This CDR3 reads CASSRTSGTDTQYF. The CDR3 DNA is TGTGCCAGCAGTAGGACTAGCGGCACAGATACGCAGTATTTT.

The chain combines TRBV11-2 with TRBJ2-1, with D perhaps matching TRBD2 (7 bases). The germline V gene encodes CDR1 SGHAT and CDR2 FQNNGV. Trimming took off 6 bases at V and 8 bases at J, with 23 bases between the two ends. The CDR3 extends over 16 amino acids. The CDR3 region has the DNA TGTGCCAGCAGACCACTGGGGGAGGGGGAAAGTCATGAGCAGTTCTTC. Translation: CASRPLGEGESHEQFF.

This chain joins TRBV6-5 and TRBJ2-7; D may be TRBD1 (6 bases). V was trimmed by 2 bases and J by 3 bases, leaving 11 bases between them. This CDR3 has 14 residues. The germline CDR1 and CDR2 sequences are MNHEY and SVGAGI. The DNA for the CDR3 is TGTGCCAGCAGTTACGGGACAAGAAACTACGAGCAGTACTTC. It is translated as CASSYGTRNYEQYF.

This chain joins TRBV11-3 and TRBJ2-1; D remains ambiguous. In germline, CDR1 is SGHNT, CDR2 YENEEA. CDR3 length: 13 residues. With 1 base removed from V and 10 bases from J, the gap between germline ends came to 11 bases. The CDR3: CASSLGPHREQFF. For the CDR3, the DNA is TGTGCCAGCAGCTTAGGCCCCCACCGGGAGCAGTTCTTC.

The rearrangement uses TRBV19 and TRBJ2-1; D not certain. Germline assignment: CDR1 LNHDA and CDR2 SQIVND (reference sequence). V was trimmed by 5 bases and J by 5 bases, leaving 10 bases between them. This CDR3 comprises 13 residues. The CDR3 DNA reads as TGTGCCAGTAGTCACCGACGGCACAATGAGCAGTTCTTC. It translates to CASSHRRHNEQFF.

The chain links TRBV24-1 to TRBJ2-3; 8 bases fit TRBD1. This CDR3 region has 13 residues. Per the germline V gene, CDR1 is KGHDR and CDR2 is SFDVKD. After removal of 9 bases from V and 2 bases from J, the junction contained 3 bases not matched to a gene. This chain's CDR3 is CATGQGATDTQYF. CDR3 nucleotide sequence: TGTGCCACCGGACAGGGCGCCACAGATACGCAGTATTTT.

This rearrangement joins TRBV5-4 to TRBJ2-5; 16 positions match TRBD2. The CDR3 is 17 residues long. The V gene's germline CDR1 is SGHNT and CDR2 YYREEE (reference sequence). V was pared by 5 bases and J by 4 bases, with 8 bases of the junction left unmatched. The CDR3 coding sequence is TGTGCCAGCAGAGAAGGGACTAGCGGGAGGGCCTCAGAGACCCAGTACTTC. Its protein product is CASREGTSGRASETQYF.

J is TRBJ2-1 and V is TRBV5-1, with unresolved D. The CDR3 is 14 residues long. V lost 4 bases, J lost 5 bases, and 13 bases lay in between. Per germline, CDR1 SGHRS and CDR2 YFSETQ. The CDR3 here is CASSPQTNHNEQFF. The DNA of the CDR3 is TGCGCCAGCAGCCCCCAAACTAATCACAATGAGCAGTTCTTC.

This clone is classed as medium-sized. This chain links TRBV7-9 with TRBJ1-6; the match to TRBD1 covers 8 bases. The V gene's germline CDR1 is SEHNR and CDR2 FQNEAQ (reference sequence). The trim removed 5 bases at V and 11 bases at J, leaving 5 bases unmatched. CDR3 length equals 13 residues. DNA of the CDR3: TGTGCCAGCAGCGTGACAGGGGACGCACCCCTCCACTTT. Translating it yields CASSVTGDAPLHF.